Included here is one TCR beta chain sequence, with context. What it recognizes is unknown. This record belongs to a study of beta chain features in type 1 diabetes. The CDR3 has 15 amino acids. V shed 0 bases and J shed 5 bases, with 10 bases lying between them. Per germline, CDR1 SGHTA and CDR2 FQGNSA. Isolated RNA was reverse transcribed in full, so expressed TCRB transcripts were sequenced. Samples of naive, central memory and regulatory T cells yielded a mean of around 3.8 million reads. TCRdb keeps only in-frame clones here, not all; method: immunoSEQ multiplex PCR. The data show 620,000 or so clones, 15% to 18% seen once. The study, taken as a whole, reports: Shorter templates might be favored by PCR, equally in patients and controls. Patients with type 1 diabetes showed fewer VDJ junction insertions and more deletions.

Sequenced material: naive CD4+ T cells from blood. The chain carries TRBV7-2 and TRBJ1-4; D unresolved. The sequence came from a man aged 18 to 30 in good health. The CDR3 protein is CASSLAVVPNEKLFF. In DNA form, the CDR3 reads TGTGCCAGCAGCTTAGCGGTGGTCCCCAATGAAAAACTGTTTTTT.